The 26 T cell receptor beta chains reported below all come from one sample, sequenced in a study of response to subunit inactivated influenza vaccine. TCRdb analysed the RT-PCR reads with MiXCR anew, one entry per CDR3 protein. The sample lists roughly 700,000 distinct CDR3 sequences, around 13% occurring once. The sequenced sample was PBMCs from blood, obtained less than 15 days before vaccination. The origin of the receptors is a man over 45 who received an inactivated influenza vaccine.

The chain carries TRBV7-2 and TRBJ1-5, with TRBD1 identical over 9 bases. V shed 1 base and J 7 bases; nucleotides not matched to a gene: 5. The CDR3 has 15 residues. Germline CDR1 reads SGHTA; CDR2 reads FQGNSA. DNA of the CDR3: TGTGCCAGCAGCTTAGAGGACAGGGGAGGACAGCCCCAGCATTTT. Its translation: CASSLEDRGGQPQHF.

The CDR3: CASSQGGTRYNEQFF. CDR3 DNA: TGCGCCAGCAGCCAAGGCGGGACTCGGTACAATGAGCAGTTCTTC. V usage is TRBV4-1 and J usage is TRBJ2-1; tentatively, D is TRBD2 (6 bases). V was clipped by 1 base and J by 4 bases, with 11 bases between them. This CDR3 spans 15 amino acids. CDR1 is MGHRA, CDR2 YSYEKL, per germline.

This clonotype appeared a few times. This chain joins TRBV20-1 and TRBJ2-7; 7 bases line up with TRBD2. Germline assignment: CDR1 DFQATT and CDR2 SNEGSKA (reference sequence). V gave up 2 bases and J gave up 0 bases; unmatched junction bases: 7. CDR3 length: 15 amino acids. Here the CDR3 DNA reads TGCAGTGCTAGACTTAGCGGGCTGAGCTCCTACGAGCAGTACTTC. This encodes CSARLSGLSSYEQYF.

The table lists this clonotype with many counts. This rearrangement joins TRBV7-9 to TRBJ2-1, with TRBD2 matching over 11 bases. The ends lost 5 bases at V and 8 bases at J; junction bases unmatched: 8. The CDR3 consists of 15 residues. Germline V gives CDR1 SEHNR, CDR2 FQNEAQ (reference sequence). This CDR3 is CASSLTSGRSDEQFF. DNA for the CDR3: TGTGCCAGCAGCCTTACTAGCGGGAGATCTGATGAGCAGTTCTTC.

CDR3 sequence (DNA): TGTGCCAGCAGTTACCTAGACTCTGGAAACACCATATATTTT. Residues: CASSYLDSGNTIYF. J is TRBJ1-3 and V is TRBV6-5; D is uncertain. Germline CDR1 and CDR2: MNHEY and SVGAGI. The CDR3 is made up of 14 amino acids. Trimming cost V 2 bases and J 0 bases, with 5 bases left between them.

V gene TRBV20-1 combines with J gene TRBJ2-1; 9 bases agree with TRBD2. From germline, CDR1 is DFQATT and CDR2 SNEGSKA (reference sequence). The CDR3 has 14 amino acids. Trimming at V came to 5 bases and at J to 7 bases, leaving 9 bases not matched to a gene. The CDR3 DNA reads TGCAGTGCTGCCATTTTAGCGGGAGTAAATGAGCAGTTCTTC. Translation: CSAAILAGVNEQFF.

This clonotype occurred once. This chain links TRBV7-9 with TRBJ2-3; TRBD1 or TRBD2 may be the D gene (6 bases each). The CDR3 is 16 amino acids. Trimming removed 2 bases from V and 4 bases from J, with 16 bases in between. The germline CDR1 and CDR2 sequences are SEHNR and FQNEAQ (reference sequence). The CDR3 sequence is CASSLRGRRLPDTQYF. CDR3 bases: TGTGCCAGCAGCTTACGGGGGCGGCGCCTCCCAGATACGCAGTATTTT.

The CDR3 DNA sequence: TGTGCCACCAGCAGCCTACCGGGGTACGAGCAGTACTTC. Translated: CATSSLPGYEQYF. The chain recombines TRBV15 with TRBJ2-7; D perhaps matches TRBD2 (5 bases). The length of the CDR3 is 13 residues. V was clipped by 3 bases and J by 4 bases, with 10 bases between them. The germline CDR1 and CDR2 sequences are LNHNV and YYDKDF (reference sequence).

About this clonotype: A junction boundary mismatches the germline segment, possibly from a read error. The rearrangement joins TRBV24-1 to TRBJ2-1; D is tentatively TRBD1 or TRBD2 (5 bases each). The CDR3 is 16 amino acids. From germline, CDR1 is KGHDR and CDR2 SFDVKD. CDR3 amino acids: CDTSDLGDSSYNEQFF. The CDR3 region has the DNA TGTGACACCAGTGATTTGGGAGACAGTTCTTACAATGAGCAGTTCTTC.

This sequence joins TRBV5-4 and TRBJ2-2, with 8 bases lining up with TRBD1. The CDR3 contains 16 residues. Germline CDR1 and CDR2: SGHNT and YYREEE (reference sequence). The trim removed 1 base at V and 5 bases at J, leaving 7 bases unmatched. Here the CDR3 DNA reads TGTGCCAGCAGCTTGCAGGGGGCAAAGTATACCGGGGAGCTGTTTTTT. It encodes CASSLQGAKYTGELFF.

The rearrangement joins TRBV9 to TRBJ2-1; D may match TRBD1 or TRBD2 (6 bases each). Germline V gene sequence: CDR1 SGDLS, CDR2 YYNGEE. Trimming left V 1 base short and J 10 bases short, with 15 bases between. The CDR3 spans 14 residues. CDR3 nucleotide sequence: TGTGCCAGCAGCGTATGGGGGGACACCGGGGAGCAGTTCTTC. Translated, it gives CASSVWGDTGEQFF.

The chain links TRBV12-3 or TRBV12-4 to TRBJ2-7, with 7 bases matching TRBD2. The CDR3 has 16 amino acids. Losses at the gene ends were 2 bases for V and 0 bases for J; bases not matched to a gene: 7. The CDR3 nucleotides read TGTGCCAGCAGTTTATTCCTAGCGGAGAGCTCCTACGAGCAGTACTTC. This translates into CASSLFLAESSYEQYF.

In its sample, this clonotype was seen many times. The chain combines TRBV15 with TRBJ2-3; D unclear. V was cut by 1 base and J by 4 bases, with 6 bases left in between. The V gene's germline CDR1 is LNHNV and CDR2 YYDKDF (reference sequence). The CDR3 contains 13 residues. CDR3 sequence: CATSRASADTQYF. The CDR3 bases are TGTGCCACCAGCAGAGCGTCGGCAGATACGCAGTATTTT.

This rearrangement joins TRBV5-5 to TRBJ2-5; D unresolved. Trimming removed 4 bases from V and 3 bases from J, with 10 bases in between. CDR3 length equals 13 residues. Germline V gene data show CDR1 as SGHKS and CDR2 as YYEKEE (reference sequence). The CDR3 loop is CASSRRTEETQYF. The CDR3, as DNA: TGTGCCAGCAGCCGCAGGACGGAAGAGACCCAGTACTTC.

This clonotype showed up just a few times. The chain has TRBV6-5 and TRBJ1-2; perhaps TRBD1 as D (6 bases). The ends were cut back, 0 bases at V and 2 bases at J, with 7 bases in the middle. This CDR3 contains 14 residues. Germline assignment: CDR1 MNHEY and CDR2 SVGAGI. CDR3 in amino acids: CASSYSQGNYGYTF. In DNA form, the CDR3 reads TGTGCCAGCAGTTACTCCCAGGGGAACTATGGCTACACCTTC.

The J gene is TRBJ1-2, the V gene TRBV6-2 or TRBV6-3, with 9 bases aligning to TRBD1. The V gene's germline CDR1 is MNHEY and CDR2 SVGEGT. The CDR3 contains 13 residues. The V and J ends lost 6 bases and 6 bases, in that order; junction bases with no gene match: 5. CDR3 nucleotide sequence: TGTGCCAGCAGCAGCACAGGGGGCAATGGCTACACCTTC. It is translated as CASSSTGGNGYTF.

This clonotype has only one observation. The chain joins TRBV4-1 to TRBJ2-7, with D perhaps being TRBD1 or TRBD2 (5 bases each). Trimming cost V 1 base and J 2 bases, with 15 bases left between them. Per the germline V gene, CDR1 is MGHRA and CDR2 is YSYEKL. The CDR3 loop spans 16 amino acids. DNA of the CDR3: TGCGCCAGCAGCCAAGGTCCGGGGCGAACCGCCTACGAGCAGTACTTC. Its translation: CASSQGPGRTAYEQYF.

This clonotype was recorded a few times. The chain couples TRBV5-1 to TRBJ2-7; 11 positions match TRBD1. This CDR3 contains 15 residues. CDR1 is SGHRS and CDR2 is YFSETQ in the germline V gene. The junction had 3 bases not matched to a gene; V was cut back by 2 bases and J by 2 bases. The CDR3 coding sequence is TGCGCCAGCAGCTTCGCGGGACAGGGGGCCTACGAGCAGTACTTC. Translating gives CASSFAGQGAYEQYF.

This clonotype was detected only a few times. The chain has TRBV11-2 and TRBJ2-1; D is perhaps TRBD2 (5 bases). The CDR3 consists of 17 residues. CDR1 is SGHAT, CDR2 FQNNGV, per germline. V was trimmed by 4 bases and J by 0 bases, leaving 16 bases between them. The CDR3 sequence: CASSSPPGSYSYNEQFF. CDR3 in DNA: TGTGCCAGCAGCTCCCCCCCGGGGAGTTACTCCTACAATGAGCAGTTCTTC.

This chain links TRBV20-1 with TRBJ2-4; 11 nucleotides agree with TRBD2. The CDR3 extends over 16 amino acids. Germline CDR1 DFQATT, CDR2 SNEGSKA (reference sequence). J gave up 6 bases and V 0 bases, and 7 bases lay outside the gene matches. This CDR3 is CSARDQTSGRGNIQYF. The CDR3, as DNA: TGCAGTGCTAGAGATCAAACTAGCGGGAGAGGAAACATTCAGTACTTC.

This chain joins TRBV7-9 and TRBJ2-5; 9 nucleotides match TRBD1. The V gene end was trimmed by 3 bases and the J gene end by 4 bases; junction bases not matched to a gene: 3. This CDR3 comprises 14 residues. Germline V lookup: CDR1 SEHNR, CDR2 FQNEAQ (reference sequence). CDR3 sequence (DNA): TGTGCCAGCAGCTTTGGGACAGGGCGAGAGACCCAGTACTTC. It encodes CASSFGTGRETQYF.

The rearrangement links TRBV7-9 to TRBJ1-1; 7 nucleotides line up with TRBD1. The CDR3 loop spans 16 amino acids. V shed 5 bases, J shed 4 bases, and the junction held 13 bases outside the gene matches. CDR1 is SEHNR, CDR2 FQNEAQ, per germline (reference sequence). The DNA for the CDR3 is TGTGCCAGCAGCCCCCCACCGGGGCAGGGGGTCACTGAAGCTTTCTTT. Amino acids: CASSPPPGQGVTEAFF.

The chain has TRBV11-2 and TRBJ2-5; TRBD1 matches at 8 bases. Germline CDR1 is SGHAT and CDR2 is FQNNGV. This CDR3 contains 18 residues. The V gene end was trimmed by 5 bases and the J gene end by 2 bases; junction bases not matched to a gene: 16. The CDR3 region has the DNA TGTGCCAGCAGCCGTAAAATGACAGGGGTGGTTGAGCAAGAGACCCAGTACTTC. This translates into CASSRKMTGVVEQETQYF.

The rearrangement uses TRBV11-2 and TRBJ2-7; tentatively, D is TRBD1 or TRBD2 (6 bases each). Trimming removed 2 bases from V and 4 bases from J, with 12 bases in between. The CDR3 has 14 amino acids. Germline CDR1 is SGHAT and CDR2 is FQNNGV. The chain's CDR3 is CASSLQRGVYEQYF. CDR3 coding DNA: TGTGCCAGCAGCTTACAGAGGGGGGTGTACGAGCAGTACTTC.

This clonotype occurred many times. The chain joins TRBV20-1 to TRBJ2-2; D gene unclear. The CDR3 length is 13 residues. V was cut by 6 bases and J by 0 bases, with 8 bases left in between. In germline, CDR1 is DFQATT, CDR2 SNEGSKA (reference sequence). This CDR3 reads CSASVPNTGELFF. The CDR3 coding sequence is TGCAGTGCAAGCGTACCGAACACCGGGGAGCTGTTTTTT.

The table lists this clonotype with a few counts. CDR3 sequence: CASSPFRVTTDTQYF. The CDR3 DNA reads as TGTGCCAGCAGTCCGTTCCGGGTTACCACAGATACGCAGTATTTT. The genes are TRBV6-2 or TRBV6-3 and TRBJ2-3; the D is unclear. This CDR3 is built from 15 residues. Germline V CDR1 and CDR2: MNHEY, SVGEGT. V was trimmed by 5 bases and J by 2 bases, leaving 14 bases between them.